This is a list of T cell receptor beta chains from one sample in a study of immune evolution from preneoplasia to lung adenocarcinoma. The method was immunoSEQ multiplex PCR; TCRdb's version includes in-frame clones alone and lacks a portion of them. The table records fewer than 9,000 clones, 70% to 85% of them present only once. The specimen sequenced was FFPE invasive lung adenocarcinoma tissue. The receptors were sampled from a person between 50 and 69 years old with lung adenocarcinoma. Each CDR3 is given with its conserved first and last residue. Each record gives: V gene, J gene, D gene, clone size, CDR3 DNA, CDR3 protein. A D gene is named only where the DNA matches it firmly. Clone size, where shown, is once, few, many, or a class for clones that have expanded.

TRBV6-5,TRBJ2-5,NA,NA,TGTGCCACCCAGCAGGACCAAGAGACCCAGTACTTC,CATQQDQETQYF
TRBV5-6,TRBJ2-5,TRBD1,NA,TGTGCCAGCAGCGGCAGGGGGCGGACCCCTAGGGAGACCCAGTACTTC,CASSGRGRTPRETQYF
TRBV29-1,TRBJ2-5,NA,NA,TGCAGCGCTAGGTTGTGGGAGAGCGAGACCCAGTACTTC,CSARLWESETQYF
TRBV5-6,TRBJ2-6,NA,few,TGTGCCAGCAGCCGGTTCTCCTCTGGGGCCAACGTCCTGACTTTC,CASSRFSSGANVLTF
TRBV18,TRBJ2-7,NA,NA,TGTGCCAGCTCACCACCCGGACGGCCCTACGAGCAGTACTTC,CASSPPGRPYEQYF
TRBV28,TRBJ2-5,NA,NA,TGTGCCAGCAGCCAGGGCGGGACCCAAGAGACCCAGTACTTC,CASSQGGTQETQYF
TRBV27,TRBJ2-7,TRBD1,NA,TGTGCCAGCAGCACTCGGACAGGGGGCTTGTACGAGCAGTACTTC,CASSTRTGGLYEQYF
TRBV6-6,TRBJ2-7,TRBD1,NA,TGTGCCAGCAGTCACGACAGGGCCGAGCAGTACTTC,CASSHDRAEQYF
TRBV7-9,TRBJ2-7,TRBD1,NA,TGTGCCACCAGGGCGGACAGGGGGTACGACGAGCAGTACTTC,CATRADRGYDEQYF
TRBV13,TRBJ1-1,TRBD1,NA,TGTGCCAGCAGCCGGACAGGCCTGAACACTGAAGCTTTCTTT,CASSRTGLNTEAFF
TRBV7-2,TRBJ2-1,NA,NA,TGTGCCAGCAGCCAGGGGCGGGGGACTTACAATGAGCAGTTCTTC,CASSQGRGTYNEQFF